Detailed here is one TCR beta chain. Its specificity is unknown. Sequencing of DNA taken from cultured CD4+ T cells relied on the Oncomine TCR Beta short-read assay. From the PCR reads, TCRdb called clonotypes with MiXCR, one entry per CDR3 protein. Of nearly 25,000 distinct CDR3 sequences listed, about 60% are singletons. This sample is part of a study of vaccination and CD4 T cells after COVID-19. Study-wide context: Each person enrolled got two BNT162b2 or mRNA-1273 vaccine doses.

This sample's treatment: roughly 10-day PBMC culture with coronavirus spike peptide pools or control peptides (ViraFEST assay). ViraFEST sequenced TCRs after peptide-pool expansion of antigen-specific T cells. All positive PCR tests were dated between March and December 2020, predating US Alpha, Beta and Delta variants. Alongside around 9.7 IU/ml IL-2 and 9 to 10 ug/ml peptide pools, PBMCs were cultured at a few million per well. Per the germline V gene, CDR1 is MDHEN and CDR2 is SYDVKM. The CDR3 runs 12 residues. V lost 8 bases to trimming and J lost 2 bases, with 9 bases between them. The sequencing sample was made of CD4+ T cells from blood, cultured in vitro. The rearrangement joins TRBV28 to TRBJ2-5; D remains unclear. This TCR derives from a human donor who had recovered from COVID-19. CDR3 in amino acids: CASSGDQETQYF. CDR3 DNA: TGTGCCAGCTCCGGAGATCAAGAGACCCAGTACTTC.